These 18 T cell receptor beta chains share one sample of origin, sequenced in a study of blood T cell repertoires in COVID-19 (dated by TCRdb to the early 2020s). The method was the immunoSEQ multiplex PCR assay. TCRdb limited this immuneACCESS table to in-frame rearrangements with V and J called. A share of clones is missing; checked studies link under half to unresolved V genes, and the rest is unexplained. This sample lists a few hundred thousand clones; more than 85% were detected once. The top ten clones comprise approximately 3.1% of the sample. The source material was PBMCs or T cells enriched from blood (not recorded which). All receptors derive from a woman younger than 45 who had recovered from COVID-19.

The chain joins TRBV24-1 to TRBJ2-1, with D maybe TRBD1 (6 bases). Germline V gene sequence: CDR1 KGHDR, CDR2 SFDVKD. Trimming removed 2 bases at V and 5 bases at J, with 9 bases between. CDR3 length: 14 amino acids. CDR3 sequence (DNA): TGTGCCACCAGTGATTGGACAGATAACAATGAGCAGTTCTTC. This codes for CATSDWTDNNEQFF.

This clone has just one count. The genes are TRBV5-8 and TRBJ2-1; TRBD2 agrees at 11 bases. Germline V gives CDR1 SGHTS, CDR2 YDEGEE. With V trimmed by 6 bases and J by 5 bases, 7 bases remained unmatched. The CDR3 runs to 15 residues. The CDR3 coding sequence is TGTGCCAGCATCTTTAGACTAGCGGGGAACAATGAGCAGTTCTTC. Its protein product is CASIFRLAGNNEQFF.

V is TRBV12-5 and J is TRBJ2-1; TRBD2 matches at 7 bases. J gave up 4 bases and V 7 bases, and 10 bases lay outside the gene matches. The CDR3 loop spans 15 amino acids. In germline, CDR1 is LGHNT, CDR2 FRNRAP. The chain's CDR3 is CASAWGGRGYNEQFF. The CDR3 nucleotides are TGTGCTAGTGCCTGGGGCGGGAGAGGGTACAATGAGCAGTTCTTC.

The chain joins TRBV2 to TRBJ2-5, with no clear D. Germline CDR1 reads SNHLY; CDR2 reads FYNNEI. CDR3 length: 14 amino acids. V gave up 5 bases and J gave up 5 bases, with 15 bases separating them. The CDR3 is CASSPTEWLETQYF. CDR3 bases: TGTGCCAGCAGTCCCACGGAGTGGCTGGAGACCCAGTACTTC.

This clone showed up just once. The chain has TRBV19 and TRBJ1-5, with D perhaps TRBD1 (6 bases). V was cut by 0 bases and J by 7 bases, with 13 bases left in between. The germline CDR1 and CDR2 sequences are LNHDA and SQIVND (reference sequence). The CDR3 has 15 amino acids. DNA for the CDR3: TGTGCCAGTAGTATAGATCAGGGGAAGCGCCAGCCCCAGCATTTT. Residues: CASSIDQGKRQPQHF.

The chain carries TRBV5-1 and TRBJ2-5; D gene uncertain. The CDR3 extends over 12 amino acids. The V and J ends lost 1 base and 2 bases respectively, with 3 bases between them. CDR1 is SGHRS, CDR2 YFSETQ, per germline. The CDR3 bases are TGCGCCAGCAGCTTGTCTCAAGAGACCCAGTACTTC. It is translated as CASSLSQETQYF.

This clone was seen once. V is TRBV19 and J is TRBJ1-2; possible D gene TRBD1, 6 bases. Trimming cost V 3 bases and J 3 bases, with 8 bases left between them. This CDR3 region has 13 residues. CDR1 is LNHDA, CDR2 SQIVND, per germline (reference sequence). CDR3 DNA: TGTGCCAGTAGTATTTCAGGGGACTATGGCTACACCTTC. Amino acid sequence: CASSISGDYGYTF. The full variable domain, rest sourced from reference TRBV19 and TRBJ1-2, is DGGITQSPKYLFRKEGQNVTLSCEQNLNHDAMYWYRQDPGQGLRLIYYSQIVNDFQKGDIAEGYSVSREKKESFPLTVTSAQKNPTAFYLCASSISGDYGYTFGSGTRLTVV.

CDR3 residues: CASSQGAEETQYF. The CDR3, as DNA: TGTGCCAGCAGCCAGGGGGCTGAAGAGACCCAGTACTTC. This chain joins TRBV28 and TRBJ2-5; TRBD1 matches 8 bases. V was pared by 6 bases and J by 3 bases, with 3 bases of the junction left unmatched. This CDR3 is 13 amino acids long. CDR1 and CDR2 (germline): MDHEN, SYDVKM.

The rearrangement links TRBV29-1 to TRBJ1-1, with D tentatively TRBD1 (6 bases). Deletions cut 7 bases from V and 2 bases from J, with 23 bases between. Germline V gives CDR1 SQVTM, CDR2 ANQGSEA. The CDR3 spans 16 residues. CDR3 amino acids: CSAQGKGTKKNTEAFF. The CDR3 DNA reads TGCAGCGCTCAGGGGAAGGGAACAAAAAAAAACACTGAAGCTTTCTTT.

In DNA, the CDR3 is TGTGCCAGAAGCATTGACAGGGGGTGGGACACCTTC. Translating it yields CARSIDRGWDTF. The rearrangement uses TRBV7-5 and TRBJ1-2; the table calls TRBD1, which could not be checked here. TRBV7-5 is a pseudogene. The CDR3 extends over 12 amino acids.

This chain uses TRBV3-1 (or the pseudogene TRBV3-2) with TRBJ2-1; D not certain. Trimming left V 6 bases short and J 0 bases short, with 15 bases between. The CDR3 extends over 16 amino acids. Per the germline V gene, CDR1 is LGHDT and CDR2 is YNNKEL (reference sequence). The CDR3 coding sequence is TGTGCCAGCAGTTTTTCCAGCTACAGCTCCTACAATGAGCAGTTCTTC. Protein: CASSFSSYSSYNEQFF.

CDR3: CSASKRGGRETQYF. The CDR3 DNA sequence: TGCAGTGCTAGTAAGCGGGGGGGCCGAGAGACCCAGTACTTC. The chain is built from TRBV20-1 and TRBJ2-5; 10 positions agree with TRBD2. V lost 3 bases, J lost 4 bases, and 5 bases stayed unmatched. The germline CDR1 and CDR2 sequences are DFQATT and SNEGSKA (reference sequence). The CDR3 runs to 14 residues.

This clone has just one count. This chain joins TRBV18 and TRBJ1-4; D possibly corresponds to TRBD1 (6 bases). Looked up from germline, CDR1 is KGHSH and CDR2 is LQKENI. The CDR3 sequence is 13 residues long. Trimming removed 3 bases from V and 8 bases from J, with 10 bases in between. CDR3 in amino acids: CASSPPGDEKLFF. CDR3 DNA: TGTGCCAGCTCACCGCCAGGGGACGAAAAACTGTTTTTT. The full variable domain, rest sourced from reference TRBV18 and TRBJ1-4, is NAGVMQNPRHLVRRRGQEARLRCSPMKGHSHVYWYRQLPEEGLKFMVYLQKENIIDESGMPKERFSAEFPKEGPSILRIQQVVRGDSAAYFCASSPPGDEKLFFGSGTQLSVL.

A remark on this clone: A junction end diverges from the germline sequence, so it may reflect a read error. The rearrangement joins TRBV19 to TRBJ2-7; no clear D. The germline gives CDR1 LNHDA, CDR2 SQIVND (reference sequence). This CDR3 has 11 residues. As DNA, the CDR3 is TGTGCCAGCAGTACAGCCTACGAGCAGTACTTC. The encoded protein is CASSTAYEQYF.

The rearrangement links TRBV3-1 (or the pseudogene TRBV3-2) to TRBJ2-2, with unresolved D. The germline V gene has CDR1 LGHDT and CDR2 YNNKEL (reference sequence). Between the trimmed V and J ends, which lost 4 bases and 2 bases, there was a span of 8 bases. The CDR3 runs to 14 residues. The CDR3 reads CASSLSFNTGELFF. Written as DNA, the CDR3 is TGTGCCAGCAGCCTTTCCTTTAACACCGGGGAGCTGTTTTTT.

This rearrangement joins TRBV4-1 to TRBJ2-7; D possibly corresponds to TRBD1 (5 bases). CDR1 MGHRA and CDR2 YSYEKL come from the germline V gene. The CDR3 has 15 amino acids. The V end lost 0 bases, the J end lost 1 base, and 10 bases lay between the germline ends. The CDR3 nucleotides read TGCGCCAGCAGCCAAGAACCAGGGCCGTCCTACGAGCAGTACTTC. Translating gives CASSQEPGPSYEQYF.

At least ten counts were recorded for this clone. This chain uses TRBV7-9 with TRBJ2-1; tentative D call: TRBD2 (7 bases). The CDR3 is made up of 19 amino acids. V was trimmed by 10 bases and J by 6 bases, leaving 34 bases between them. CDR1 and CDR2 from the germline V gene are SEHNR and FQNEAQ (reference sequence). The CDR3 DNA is TGTGCCAACGGCCCTTTTGATGCGGGAGTAGGGAAGGGGGGCAATGAGCAGTTCTTC. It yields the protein CANGPFDAGVGKGGNEQFF.

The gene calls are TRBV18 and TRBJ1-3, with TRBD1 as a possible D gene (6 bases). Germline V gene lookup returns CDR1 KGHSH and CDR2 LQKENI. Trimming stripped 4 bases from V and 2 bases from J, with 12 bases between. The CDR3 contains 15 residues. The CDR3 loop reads CASSQPGHAGNTIYF. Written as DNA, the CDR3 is TGTGCCAGCTCACAACCGGGACATGCTGGAAACACCATATATTTT.